This section outlines one T cell receptor (beta chain) sequence together with its context. Its antigen is unknown. These data come from a study of T cell responses to AZD1222 COVID-19 vaccine. Study-wide points: An increase in Spike-specific TCR breadth and depth was observed after two AZD1222 doses.

The ends lost 8 bases at V and 2 bases at J; junction bases unmatched: 3. The CDR3 has 13 residues. Germline V CDR1 and CDR2: MNHEY, SVGAGI. TCRdb's copy holds only in-frame clones and misses some; the assay was immunoSEQ multiplex PCR. The sample lists approximately 140,000 clones, about 81% occurring once. The specimen was peripheral blood, collected on day 0 of MenACWY control vaccination. The clonotype was recovered from an adult in good health. This chain connects TRBV6-5 to TRBJ1-5; TRBD1 agrees at 7 bases. DNA for the CDR3: TGTGCCAGCTTTGACAGGGGCAATCAGCCCCAGCATTTT. Its translation is CASFDRGNQPQHF.